The rows below give T cell receptor beta chains drawn from one sample of a study of blood T cell repertoires in COVID-19. The protocol was immunoSEQ multiplex PCR, while the TCRdb copy is restricted to in-frame clones and leaves out a portion. Counted here are approximately 150,000 clones, around 80% occurring once; the ten biggest clones make up roughly 8%. Sequencing was performed on PBMCs or T cells enriched from blood (not recorded which). Receptor source: a woman aged 45 to 65 who had recovered from COVID-19. CDR3s leave out the opening cysteine and the closing phenylalanine or tryptophan. D genes are given only for firm matches. Size is stated for part of the rows, as once, few or many counts, or as a class when the clone is expanded.

. TRBV11-2 . ASSASAGDTQY
TRBD1 TRBV2 . AIQDREATEAF
. TRBV27 few ASRYTVGRAF
. TRBV24-1 . ATSDVDSISYNEQF
TRBD1 TRBV2 . ASSEARTGTLAKNIQY
. TRBV2 . ASSLGAGAFTGELF
TRBD2 TRBV6-6 . ASSRTSGIGSYNEQF
. TRBV4-1 . ASSLTHSGNTIY
. TRBV19 few ASRTAYGYT
TRBD1 TRBV12-3/TRBV12-4 few ASRGQGGSPLH
TRBD1 TRBV27 . ASSLSQGAFSGANVLT
TRBD1 TRBV27 . ASSFGQGGEQY
. TRBV27 . ASSPLQVTREETQY
. TRBV27 few ASSLGQGGSYNSPLH
TRBD2 TRBV7-6 . ASSLLLAGADTGELF